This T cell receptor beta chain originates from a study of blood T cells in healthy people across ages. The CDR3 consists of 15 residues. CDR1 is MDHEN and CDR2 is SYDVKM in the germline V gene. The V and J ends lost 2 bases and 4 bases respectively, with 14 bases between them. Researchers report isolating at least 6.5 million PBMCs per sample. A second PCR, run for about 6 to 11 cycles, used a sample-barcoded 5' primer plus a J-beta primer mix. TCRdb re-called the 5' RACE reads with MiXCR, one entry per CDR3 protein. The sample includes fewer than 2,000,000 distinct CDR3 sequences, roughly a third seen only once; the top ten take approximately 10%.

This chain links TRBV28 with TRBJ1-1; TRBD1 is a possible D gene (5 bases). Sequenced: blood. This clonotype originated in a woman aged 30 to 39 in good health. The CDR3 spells CASSLRGNLRTEAFF. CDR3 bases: TGTGCCAGCAGTTTACGGGGGAACTTACGCACTGAAGCTTTCTTT.